The present entry profiles one T cell receptor beta chain with its context. Its antigen is not identified. These data are taken from a study of cytomegalovirus exposure and HLA in healthy donors. Study results and limitations: A later analysis found that most CMV-associated TCR beta chains appeared HLA-restricted.

Trimming shortened V by 1 base and J by 4 bases, and 8 bases separated the two germline ends. Germline assignment: CDR1 SGHTA and CDR2 FQGNSA. The CDR3 has 14 amino acids. PCR used 60 Vbeta primers and 13 Jbeta primers. TCRdb keeps only in-frame clones here, not all; method: immunoSEQ multiplex PCR. The table records 80,000 to 95,000 clones, roughly 76% of them present only once. V gene TRBV7-2 combines with J gene TRBJ1-5, with a possible D match to TRBD1 (5 bases). The sequence was collected from a woman aged 30 to 39 in good health and CMV-seronegative. Material: PBMCs. The CDR3 DNA reads as TGTGCCAGCAGCTTAGTCCCAGGGAATCAGCCCCAGCATTTT. Protein: CASSLVPGNQPQHF. The full variable domain, with the rest looked up from reference TRBV7-2 and TRBJ1-5, is GAGVSQSPSNKVTEKGKDVELRCDPISGHTALYWYRQSLGQGLEFLIYFQGNSAPDKSGLPSDRFSAERTGGSVSTLTIQRTQQEDSAVYLCASSLVPGNQPQHFGDGTRLSIL.